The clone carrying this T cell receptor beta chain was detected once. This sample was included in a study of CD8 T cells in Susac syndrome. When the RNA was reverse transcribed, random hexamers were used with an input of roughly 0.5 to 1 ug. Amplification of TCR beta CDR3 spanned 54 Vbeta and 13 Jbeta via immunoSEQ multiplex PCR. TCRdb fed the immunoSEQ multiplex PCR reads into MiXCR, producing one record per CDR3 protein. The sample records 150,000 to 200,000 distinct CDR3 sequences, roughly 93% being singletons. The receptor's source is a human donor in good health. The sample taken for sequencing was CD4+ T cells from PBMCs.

The CDR3 is CASNPFLGLKFF. DNA of the CDR3: TGCGCCAGCAATCCCTTTCTTGGACTAAAGTTCTTC. The V gene is TRBV23-1, the J gene TRBJ2-1; TRBD2 is a possible D gene (6 bases). Being an ORF, TRBV23-1 has a function that is uncertain. The CDR3 extends over 12 amino acids. Trimming left V 7 bases short and J 14 bases short, with 18 bases between.